The 4 T cell receptor beta chains listed next were all sequenced from one sample in a study of blood T cell repertoires in COVID-19. Assay used: immunoSEQ multiplex PCR; TCRdb lists only in-frame clones, some missing. Among 180,000 or so clones listed, about 88% were seen once. The sequenced sample consisted of peripheral blood. These receptors were taken from a woman at least 80 years old in a cohort sampled during active or convalescent COVID-19.

The rearrangement uses TRBV27 and TRBJ1-5; 8 nucleotides line up with TRBD1. CDR3 length: 15 residues. Per the germline V gene, CDR1 is MNHEY and CDR2 is SMNVEV (reference sequence). Trimming at V came to 6 bases and at J to 1 base, leaving 5 bases not matched to a gene. Here the CDR3 DNA reads TGTGCCAGCAGGCTAACAGGGGGGAGCAATCAGCCCCAGCATTTT. This sequence encodes CASRLTGGSNQPQHF.

The V call is TRBV6-5, the J call TRBJ1-2; a weak D match, TRBD1 (5 bases). The V gene's germline CDR1 is MNHEY and CDR2 SVGAGI. The CDR3 is 15 residues long. The V end was cut by 6 bases, the J end by 1 base, with 15 bases between. The CDR3 coding sequence is TGTGCCAGCAGCCAAGTAGGGGCTTATAACTATGGCTACACCTTC. Translating it yields CASSQVGAYNYGYTF.

The V and J genes are TRBV7-2 and TRBJ2-1; 9 bases map to TRBD2. The CDR3 is 15 residues long. The junction had 1 base not matched to a gene; V was cut back by 1 base and J by 3 bases. The germline CDR1 and CDR2 sequences are SGHTA and FQGNSA. The DNA for the CDR3 is TGTGCCAGCAGCTTAGATAGCGGGGGCTACAATGAGCAGTTCTTC. It encodes CASSLDSGGYNEQFF.

This chain uses TRBV12-5 with TRBJ1-5, with TRBD1 identical over 8 bases. Germline V gene lookup returns CDR1 LGHNT and CDR2 FRNRAP. V lost 7 bases and J lost 6; bases outside the gene matches: 5. The CDR3 consists of 13 residues. The CDR3 bases are TGTGCTAGTGCCCCAGGGGGCACTCAGCCCCAGCATTTT. This encodes CASAPGGTQPQHF.